This TCR beta chain emerged from a study of blood T cell repertoires in COVID-19 (dated by TCRdb to about 2020). Background on the whole study: The collaborator samples originated in the United States, Italy and Spain and spanned the acute and convalescent phases of COVID-19. The material from the prospective study consisted of cDNA or gDNA derived from T cells, B-cell-depleted T cells, or PBMCs. The dataset comprised deeply sampled blood TCRbeta repertoires from subjects exposed to, actively infected with, or recovered from COVID-19. The repertoires were released in a freely available public database meant as a resource for research on the immune response to SARS-CoV-2. The samples were drawn from two sources: the first 160 participants of the ongoing ImmuneRACE study, and 1,200 or so subjects contributed by 6 global collaborators. The sample metadata nearly always contained a de-identified subject ID, COVID-19 status, age in years and sex. HLA class I and class II types, where available, came from metadata supplied by the sample provider rather than from assay-based typing. Overall results and qualifications from the work: Clinical and demographic metadata were provided uncurated, with the amount varying by source and participant.

The CDR3, cysteine through phenylalanine, is 12 amino acids long. Only the CDR3 part of the read is kept: 36 bases, read in frame from the first base. Relative to germline, V is missing 5 bases and J is missing 6 bases, with 4 bases of the junction outside any gene match. Collaborating institutions collected whole blood in K2EDTA tubes following their own protocols. Collaborator samples were shipped for TCRbeta analysis as frozen whole blood, isolated PBMCs, or DNA extracted from either sample type. About this clone itself: It lacks a known antigen. Per-base qualities were not stored, and no clone one base away is much larger. Different DNA sequences within this sample yield the same CDR3.

TCRbeta CDR3 regions were amplified from genomic DNA using the immunoSEQ Assay, a bias-controlled multiplex PCR. As for the authors' bioinformatics: The number of nucleated cells in each sample was estimated by amplification of reference gene primers within the assay. To quantify the absolute abundance of each unique TCRbeta CDR3 rearrangement, sequence reads were collapsed and filtered. Productive Simpson clonality was computed per sample as the square root of Simpson's diversity index over productive rearrangements. This is the immuneACCESS table as TCRdb keeps it, with only in-frame sequences that have V and J called. A part of the clones is gone; compared with another copy, unresolved V genes explain less than half, and the rest is unexplained. V, J and clone size reflect that table, while D and trimming were determined from the DNA. The sample has 380,000 or so clones on record, around 92% of them singletons. Of the sample, 1.2% is held by the ten largest clones.

Specimen: peripheral blood. The rearrangement combines TRBV12-3 or TRBV12-4 with TRBJ2-7; TRBD1 matches 7 bases in the middle. The origin of this receptor is a man aged 40-49 years with acute or convalescent COVID-19. The sequence in DNA is TGTGCCAGCAGTCCCGACAGGGTCGAGCAGTACTTC. It codes for CASSPDRVEQYF.